Below are 19 T cell receptor beta chains sequenced from a single sample in a study of blood T cell repertoires in COVID-19. The assay was immunoSEQ multiplex PCR, and TCRdb's table has in-frame clones only and misses some. The data contain about 170,000 clones, 82% of them singletons. The sample was peripheral blood. Every receptor here comes from a woman between 35 and 50 years old with COVID-19, enrolled during active disease.

This clone was seen just once. This chain connects TRBV30 to TRBJ2-7; D not resolved. The CDR3 spans 13 residues. The V and J ends lost 5 bases and 4 bases respectively, with 15 bases between them. Germline CDR1 reads GTSNPN; CDR2 reads SVGIG (reference sequence). In nucleotides, the CDR3 is TGTGCCTGGGCCTCCACTTATCCATACGAGCAGTACGTC. Its translation: CAWASTYPYEQYV.

This chain connects TRBV2 to TRBJ2-3; 12 bases fit TRBD2. Per the germline V gene, CDR1 is SNHLY and CDR2 is FYNNEI. CDR3 length equals 17 residues. The J segment lost 4 bases and the V segment lost 6 bases, leaving 11 bases of the junction unmatched. As DNA, the CDR3 is TGTGCCAGCAGAAGACGACTGACTAGCGGGGGTCCAGATACGCAGTATTTT. This sequence encodes CASRRRLTSGGPDTQYF. Combining the CDR3 with reference TRBV2 and TRBJ2-3 gives the whole variable domain EPEVTQTPSHQVTQMGQEVILRCVPISNHLYFYWYRQILGQKVEFLVSFYNNEISEKSEIFDDQFSVERPDGSNFTLKIRSTKLEDSAMYFCASRRRLTSGGPDTQYFGPGTRLTVL.

This chain links TRBV7-6 with TRBJ1-2; 7 bases are a match to TRBD1. V was clipped by 5 bases and J by 3 bases; unmatched bases: 9. Germline CDR1 reads SGHVS; CDR2 reads FNYEAQ. The CDR3 loop spans 15 amino acids. The CDR3 sequence: CASSAWPGTDYGYTF. The CDR3 DNA follows: TGTGCCAGCAGCGCTTGGCCCGGGACAGACTATGGCTACACCTTC.

This chain connects TRBV18 to TRBJ1-5, with a weak D call TRBD1 (5 bases). Germline V gene sequence: CDR1 KGHSH, CDR2 LQKENI. This CDR3 region has 13 residues. V was pared by 3 bases and J by 5 bases, with 8 bases between. In DNA form, the CDR3 reads TGTGCCAGCTCACCGACAGCTTATCAGCCCCAGCATTTT. Protein sequence: CASSPTAYQPQHF.

The chain joins TRBV4-2 to TRBJ1-2; D might be TRBD1 (6 bases). Per germline, CDR1 LGHNA and CDR2 YNFKEQ. V was shortened by 0 bases and J by 8 bases, with 19 bases between the two germline ends. The CDR3 is 16 amino acids. CDR3 DNA: TGTGCCAGCAGCCAAGACCGAATTATACAGGGTTTAGGCTACACCTTC. It codes for CASSQDRIIQGLGYTF.

The J gene is TRBJ2-1, the V gene TRBV7-2; 10 bases map to TRBD2. In germline, CDR1 is SGHTA, CDR2 FQGNSA. The CDR3 runs 15 residues. V trimming: 3 bases; J trimming: 5 bases; junction bases outside the gene matches: 4. The CDR3 reads CASSFTSGVNNEQFF. The CDR3 region has the DNA TGTGCCAGCAGCTTTACTAGCGGGGTCAACAATGAGCAGTTCTTC.

V and J are TRBV6-1 and TRBJ1-1; the D is unclear. Trimming took off 3 bases at V and 1 base at J, with 12 bases between the two ends. This CDR3 spans 15 amino acids. The V gene's germline CDR1 is MNHNS and CDR2 SASEGT. The CDR3 sequence: CASSDVGRKNTEAFF. The CDR3 bases are TGTGCCAGCAGTGACGTGGGGAGAAAGAACACTGAAGCTTTCTTT.

The V call is TRBV30, the J call TRBJ1-1, with D possibly matching TRBD1 (5 bases). The CDR3 contains 11 residues. Germline V gives CDR1 GTSNPN, CDR2 SVGIG (reference sequence). Trimming stripped 7 bases from V and 5 bases from J, with 11 bases between. For the CDR3, the DNA is TGTGCCTCCTCTCAGGGAACTGAAGCTTTCTTT. It yields the protein CASSQGTEAFF.

The V call is TRBV2, the J call TRBJ1-2; 9 nucleotides agree with TRBD1. The CDR3 contains 16 residues. CDR1 is SNHLY and CDR2 is FYNNEI in the germline V gene. V lost 1 base, J lost 4 bases, and 7 bases stayed unmatched. The CDR3 reads CASSEVLRDRAYGYTF. The CDR3 DNA reads as TGTGCCAGCAGTGAAGTCCTCCGGGACAGGGCCTATGGCTACACCTTC.

The CDR3 DNA reads TGTGCCTGGAGTGTACTGACAACAGACACCGGGGAGCTGTTTTTT. This translates into CAWSVLTTDTGELFF. The chain employs TRBV30 and TRBJ2-2; D is undetermined. The germline V gene has CDR1 GTSNPN and CDR2 SVGIG (reference sequence). The length of the CDR3 is 15 residues. Trimming cost V 0 bases and J 3 bases, with 11 bases left between them. The complete variable domain, with remaining parts taken from reference TRBV30 and TRBJ2-2, reads SQTIHQWPATLVQPVGSPLSLECTVEGTSNPNLYWYRQAAGRGLQLLFYSVGIGQISSEVPQNLSASRPQDRQFILSSKKLLLSDSGFYLCAWSVLTTDTGELFFGEGSRLTVL.

This sequence joins TRBV5-3 and TRBJ1-4; weak D call: TRBD1 (6 bases). TRBV5-3 is an open reading frame, and its role is uncertain. CDR3 length: 13 residues. The V end lost 7 bases, the J end lost 4 bases, and 11 bases lay between the germline ends. The DNA for the CDR3 is TGTGCCAGACCTGGACAGCTTAATGAAAAACTGTTTTTT. Encoded protein: CARPGQLNEKLFF.

The CDR3 is CASNLDGDRLYEQYF. The CDR3 region has the DNA TGTGCCAGCAACTTGGACGGGGATCGTCTTTACGAGCAGTACTTC. The chain carries TRBV6-5 and TRBJ2-7; tentatively, D is TRBD2 (5 bases). Germline values: CDR1 MNHEY, CDR2 SVGAGI. The CDR3 runs 15 residues. Trimming left V 7 bases short and J 4 bases short, with 20 bases between.

The rearrangement links TRBV28 to TRBJ2-7; TRBD2 aligns across 10 bases. The CDR3 has 15 residues. The V and J ends lost 6 bases and 1 base, in that order; junction bases with no gene match: 6. CDR1 and CDR2 (germline): MDHEN, SYDVKM. The CDR3 is CASSPGLAVSYEQYF. In DNA, the CDR3 is TGTGCCAGCAGCCCAGGACTAGCGGTTTCCTACGAGCAGTACTTC.

This chain joins TRBV2 and TRBJ2-5; D ambiguous. Germline CDR1 reads SNHLY; CDR2 reads FYNNEI. This CDR3 region has 14 residues. The V gene lost 2 bases and the J gene lost 3 bases, with 10 bases spanning the gap. Here the CDR3 DNA reads TGTGCCAGCAGTGAATTCGTCCGAGAAGAGACCCAGTACTTC. It is translated as CASSEFVREETQYF.

A few counts support this clone. The chain carries TRBV29-1 and TRBJ2-3, with 10 nucleotides matching TRBD2. Germline V gene data show CDR1 as SQVTM and CDR2 as ANQGSEA. Trimming cost V 2 bases and J 6 bases; bases outside gene matches: 8. CDR3 length: 15 residues. This CDR3 reads CSVESSGSMTDTQYF. The CDR3 nucleotides are TGCAGCGTTGAATCTAGCGGGAGTATGACGGATACGCAGTATTTT.

This clone was found once. The chain is built from TRBV4-1 and TRBJ1-1; D gene ambiguous. Germline V gene data show CDR1 as MGHRA and CDR2 as YSYEKL. The CDR3 is 14 amino acids. V was clipped by 1 base and J by 0 bases, with 6 bases between them. CDR3 loop: CASSQAGMNTEAFF. The CDR3 region has the DNA TGCGCCAGCAGCCAAGCCGGTATGAACACTGAAGCTTTCTTT.

This clone was observed once. This rearrangement joins TRBV29-1 to TRBJ2-3, with 7 nucleotides matching TRBD1. CDR1 is SQVTM and CDR2 is ANQGSEA in the germline V gene. CDR3 length equals 11 residues. Trimming at V came to 7 bases and at J to 10 bases, leaving 8 bases not matched to a gene. The DNA of the CDR3 is TGCAGCGGCCTAGGGGGCGCTTCGCAGTATTTT. Encoded protein: CSGLGGASQYF.

Details on this clone: One end of the junction fails to match germline, which may point to a read error. J is TRBJ1-2 and V is TRBV25-1; 9 bases match TRBD1. This CDR3 has 11 residues. Germline V gene data show CDR1 as MGHDK and CDR2 as SYGVNS. CDR3 in amino acids: CASSGHRGRHF. DNA for the CDR3: TGTGCCAGCAGTGGTCACAGGGGGCGACACTTC.

The V call is TRBV18, the J call TRBJ1-5; possible D gene TRBD1, 5 bases. This CDR3 contains 11 residues. The germline gives CDR1 KGHSH, CDR2 LQKENI. The V gene lost 6 bases and the J gene lost 9 bases, with 9 bases spanning the gap. CDR3 DNA: TGTGCCAGCTCCCCGGGGGGGCCCCAGCATTTT. It specifies CASSPGGPQHF.